This T cell receptor beta chain was captured by sequencing in a study of T cells in Graves' hyperthyroidism and ophthalmopathy. Study-wide background: Peripheral blood draws took place at initial diagnosis, ahead of any treatment.

There were TCR beta CDR3 regions amplified from RNA transcripts. First-round RT-PCR of the TCR CDR3 relied on the HTBI primer set. TCRdb reanalysed the multiplex PCR reads using MiXCR and keeps one entry per CDR3 protein. Among 600,000 to 650,000 distinct CDR3 sequences listed, around 16% were seen once. The sample consisted of blood. The receptor was isolated from a woman aged 30 to 39 with Graves' hyperthyroidism.

The DNA of the CDR3 is TGTGCCAGTAGTATGTTCAGTTATAGCAATCAGCCCCAGCATTTT. This encodes CASSMFSYSNQPQHF. J is TRBJ1-5 and V is TRBV19; no reliable D call. CDR3 size: 15 residues. The V gene's germline CDR1 is LNHDA and CDR2 SQIVND (reference sequence). V was pared by 3 bases and J by 0 bases, with 9 bases between.